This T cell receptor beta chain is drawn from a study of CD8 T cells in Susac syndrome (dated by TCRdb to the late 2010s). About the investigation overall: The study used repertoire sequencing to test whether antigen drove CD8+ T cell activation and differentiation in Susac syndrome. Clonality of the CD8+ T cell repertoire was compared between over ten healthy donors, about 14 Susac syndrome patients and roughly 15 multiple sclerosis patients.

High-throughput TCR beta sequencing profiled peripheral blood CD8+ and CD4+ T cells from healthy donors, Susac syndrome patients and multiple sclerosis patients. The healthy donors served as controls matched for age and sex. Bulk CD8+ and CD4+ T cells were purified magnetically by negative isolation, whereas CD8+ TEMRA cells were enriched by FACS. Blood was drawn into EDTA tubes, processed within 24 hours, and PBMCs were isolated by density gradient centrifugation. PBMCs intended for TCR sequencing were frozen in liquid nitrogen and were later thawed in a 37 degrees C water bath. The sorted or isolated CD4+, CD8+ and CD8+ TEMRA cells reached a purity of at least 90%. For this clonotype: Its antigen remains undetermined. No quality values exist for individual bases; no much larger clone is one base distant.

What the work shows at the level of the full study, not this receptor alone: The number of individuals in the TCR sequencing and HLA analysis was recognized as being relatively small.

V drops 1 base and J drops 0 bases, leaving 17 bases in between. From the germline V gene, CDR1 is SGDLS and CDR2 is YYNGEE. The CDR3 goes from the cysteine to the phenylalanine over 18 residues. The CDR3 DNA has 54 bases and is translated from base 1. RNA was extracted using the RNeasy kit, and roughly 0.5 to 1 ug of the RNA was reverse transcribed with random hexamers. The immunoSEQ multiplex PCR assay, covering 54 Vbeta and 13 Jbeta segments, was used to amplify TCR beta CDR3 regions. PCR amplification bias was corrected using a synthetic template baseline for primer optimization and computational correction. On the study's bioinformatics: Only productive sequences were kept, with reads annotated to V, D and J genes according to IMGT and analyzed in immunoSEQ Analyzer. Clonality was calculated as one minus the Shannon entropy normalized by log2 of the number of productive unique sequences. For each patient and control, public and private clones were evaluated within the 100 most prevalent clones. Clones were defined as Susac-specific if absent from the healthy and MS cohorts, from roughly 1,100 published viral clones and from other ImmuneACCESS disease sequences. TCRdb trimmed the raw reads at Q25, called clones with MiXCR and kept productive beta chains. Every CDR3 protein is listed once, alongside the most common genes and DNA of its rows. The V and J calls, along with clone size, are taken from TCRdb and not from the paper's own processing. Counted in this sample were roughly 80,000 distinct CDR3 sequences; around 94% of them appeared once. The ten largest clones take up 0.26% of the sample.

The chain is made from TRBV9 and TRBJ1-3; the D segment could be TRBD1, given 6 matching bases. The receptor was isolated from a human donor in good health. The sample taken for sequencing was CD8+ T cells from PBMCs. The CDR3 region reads CASSVLPLDSSSGNTIYF. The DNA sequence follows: TGTGCCAGCAGCGTACTACCCCTGGACAGCAGCTCTGGAAACACCATATATTTT.